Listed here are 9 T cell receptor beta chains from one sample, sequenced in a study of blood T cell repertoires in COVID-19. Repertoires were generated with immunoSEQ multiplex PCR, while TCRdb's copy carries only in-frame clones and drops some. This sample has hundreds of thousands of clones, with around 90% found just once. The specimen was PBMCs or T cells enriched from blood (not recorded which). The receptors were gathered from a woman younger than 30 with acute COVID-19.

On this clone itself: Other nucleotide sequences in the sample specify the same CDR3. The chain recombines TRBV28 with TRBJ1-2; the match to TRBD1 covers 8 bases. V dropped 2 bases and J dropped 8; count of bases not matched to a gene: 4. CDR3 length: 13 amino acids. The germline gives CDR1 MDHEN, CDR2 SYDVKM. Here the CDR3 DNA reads TGTGCCAGCAGTTTACAGGGGGCTTACGGCTACACCTTC. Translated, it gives CASSLQGAYGYTF.

CDR3 sequence reads: CASSLLGSGSGGGYTF. In nucleotides, the CDR3 is TGTGCCAGCAGTTTATTGGGGTCGGGATCGGGGGGGGGCTACACCTTC. The gene calls are TRBV28 and TRBJ1-2; perhaps TRBD1 as D (5 bases). The germline V gene encodes CDR1 MDHEN and CDR2 SYDVKM. Trimming pared 1 base from V and 8 bases from J, leaving 20 bases between. There are 16 residues in the CDR3.

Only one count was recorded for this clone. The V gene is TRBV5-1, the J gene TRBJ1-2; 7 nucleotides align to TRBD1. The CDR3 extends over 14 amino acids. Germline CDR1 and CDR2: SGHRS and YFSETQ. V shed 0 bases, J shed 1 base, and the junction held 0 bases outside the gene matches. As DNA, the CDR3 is TGCGCCAGCAGCTTGGGGGACAGTAACTATGGCTACACCTTC. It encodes CASSLGDSNYGYTF. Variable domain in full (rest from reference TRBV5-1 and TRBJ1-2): KAGVTQTPRYLIKTRGQQVTLSCSPISGHRSVSWYQQTPGQGLQFLFEYFSETQRNKGNFPGRFSGRQFSNSRSEMNVSTLELGDSALYLCASSLGDSNYGYTFGSGTRLTVV.

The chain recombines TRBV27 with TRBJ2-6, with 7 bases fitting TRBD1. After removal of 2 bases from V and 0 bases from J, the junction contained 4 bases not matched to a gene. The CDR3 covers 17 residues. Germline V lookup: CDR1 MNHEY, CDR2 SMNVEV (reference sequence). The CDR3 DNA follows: TGTGCCAGCAGTTTAGCGCAGGGGGACTCTGGGGCCAACGTCCTGACTTTC. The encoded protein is CASSLAQGDSGANVLTF.

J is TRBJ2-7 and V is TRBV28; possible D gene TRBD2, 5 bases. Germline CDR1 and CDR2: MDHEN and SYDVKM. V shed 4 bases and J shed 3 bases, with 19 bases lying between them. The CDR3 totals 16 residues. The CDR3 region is CASSSPSAGVSYEQYF. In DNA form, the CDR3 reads TGTGCCAGCAGTTCCCCTTCGGCGGGTGTGAGCTACGAGCAGTACTTC.

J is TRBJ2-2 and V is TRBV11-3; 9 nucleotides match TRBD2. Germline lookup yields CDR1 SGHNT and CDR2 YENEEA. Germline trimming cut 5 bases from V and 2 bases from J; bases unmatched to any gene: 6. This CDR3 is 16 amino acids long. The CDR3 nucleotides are TGTGCCAGCAGCGACAAAGCGGGAGGAAACACCGGGGAGCTGTTTTTT. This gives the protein CASSDKAGGNTGELFF.

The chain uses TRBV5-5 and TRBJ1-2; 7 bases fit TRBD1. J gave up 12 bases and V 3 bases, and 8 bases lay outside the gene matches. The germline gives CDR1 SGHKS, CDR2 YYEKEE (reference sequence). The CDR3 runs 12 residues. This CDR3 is CASSYQGGGHTF. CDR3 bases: TGTGCCAGCAGCTACCAGGGGGGAGGTCACACCTTC.

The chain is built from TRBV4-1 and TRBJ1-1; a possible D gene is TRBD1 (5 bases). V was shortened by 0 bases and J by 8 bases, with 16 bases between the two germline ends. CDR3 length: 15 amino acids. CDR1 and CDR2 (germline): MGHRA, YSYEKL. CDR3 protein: CASSQEVGVSREAFF. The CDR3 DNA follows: TGCGCCAGCAGCCAAGAGGTAGGGGTCTCAAGGGAAGCTTTCTTT.

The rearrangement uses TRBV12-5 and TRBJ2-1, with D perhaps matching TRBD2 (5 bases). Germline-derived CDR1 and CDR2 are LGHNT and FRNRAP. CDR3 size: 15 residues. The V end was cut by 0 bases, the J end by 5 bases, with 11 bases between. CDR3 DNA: TGTGCTAGTGGTTTGGTTGAGGGAGCCCACAATGAGCAGTTCTTC. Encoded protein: CASGLVEGAHNEQFF.